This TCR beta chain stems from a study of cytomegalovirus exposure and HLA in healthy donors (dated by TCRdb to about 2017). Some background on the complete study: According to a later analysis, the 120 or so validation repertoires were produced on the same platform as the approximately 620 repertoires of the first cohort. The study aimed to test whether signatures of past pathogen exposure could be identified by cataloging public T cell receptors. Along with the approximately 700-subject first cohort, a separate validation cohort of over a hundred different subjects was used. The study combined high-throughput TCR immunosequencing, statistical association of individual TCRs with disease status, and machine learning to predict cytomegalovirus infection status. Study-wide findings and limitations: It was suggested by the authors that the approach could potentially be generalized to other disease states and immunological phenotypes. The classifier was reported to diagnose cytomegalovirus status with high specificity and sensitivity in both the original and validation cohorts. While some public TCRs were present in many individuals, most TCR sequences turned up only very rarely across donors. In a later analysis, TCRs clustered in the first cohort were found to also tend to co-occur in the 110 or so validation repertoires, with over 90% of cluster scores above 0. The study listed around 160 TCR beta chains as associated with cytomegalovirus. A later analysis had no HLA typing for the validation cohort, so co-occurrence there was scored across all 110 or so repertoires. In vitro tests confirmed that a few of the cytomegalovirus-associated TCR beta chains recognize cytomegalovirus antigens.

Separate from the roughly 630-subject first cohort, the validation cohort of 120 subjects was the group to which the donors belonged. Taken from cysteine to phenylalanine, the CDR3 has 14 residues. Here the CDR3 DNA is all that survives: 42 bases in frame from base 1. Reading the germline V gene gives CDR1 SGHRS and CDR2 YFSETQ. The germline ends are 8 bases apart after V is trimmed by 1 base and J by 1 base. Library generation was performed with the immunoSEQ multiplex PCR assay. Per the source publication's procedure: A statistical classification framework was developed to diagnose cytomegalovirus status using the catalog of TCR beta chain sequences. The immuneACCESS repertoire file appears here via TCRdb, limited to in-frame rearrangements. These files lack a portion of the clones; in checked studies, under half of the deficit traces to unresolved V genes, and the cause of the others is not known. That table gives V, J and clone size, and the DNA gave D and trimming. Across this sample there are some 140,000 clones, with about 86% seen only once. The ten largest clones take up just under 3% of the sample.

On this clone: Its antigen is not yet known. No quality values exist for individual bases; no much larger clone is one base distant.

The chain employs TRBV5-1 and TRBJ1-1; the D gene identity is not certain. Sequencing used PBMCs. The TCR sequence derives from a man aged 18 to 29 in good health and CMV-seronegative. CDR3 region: CASSLYGQNTEAFF. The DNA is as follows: TGCGCCAGCAGCTTGTACGGTCAGAACACTGAAGCTTTCTTT. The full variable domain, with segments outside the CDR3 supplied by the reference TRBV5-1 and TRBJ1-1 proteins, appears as KAGVTQTPRYLIKTRGQQVTLSCSPISGHRSVSWYQQTPGQGLQFLFEYFSETQRNKGNFPGRFSGRQFSNSRSEMNVSTLELGDSALYLCASSLYGQNTEAFFGQGTRLTVV.